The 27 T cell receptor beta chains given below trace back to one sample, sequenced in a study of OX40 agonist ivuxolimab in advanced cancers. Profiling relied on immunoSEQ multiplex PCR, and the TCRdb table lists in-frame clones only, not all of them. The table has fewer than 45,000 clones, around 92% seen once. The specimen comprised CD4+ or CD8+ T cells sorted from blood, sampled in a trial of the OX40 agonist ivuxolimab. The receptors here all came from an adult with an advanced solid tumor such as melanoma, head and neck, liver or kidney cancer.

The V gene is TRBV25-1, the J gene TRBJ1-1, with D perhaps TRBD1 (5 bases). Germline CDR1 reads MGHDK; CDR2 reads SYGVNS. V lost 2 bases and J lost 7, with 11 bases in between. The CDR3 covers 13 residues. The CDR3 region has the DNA TGTGCCAGCAGTGAAAGTGGGGGGAGTGAAGCTTTCTTT. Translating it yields CASSESGGSEAFF.

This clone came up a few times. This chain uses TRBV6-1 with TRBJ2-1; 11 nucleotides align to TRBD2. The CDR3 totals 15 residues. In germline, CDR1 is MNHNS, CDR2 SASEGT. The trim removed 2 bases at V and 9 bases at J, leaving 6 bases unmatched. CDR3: CASSESSGGVGEQFF. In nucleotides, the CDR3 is TGTGCCAGCAGTGAAAGTAGCGGGGGGGTCGGTGAGCAGTTCTTC.

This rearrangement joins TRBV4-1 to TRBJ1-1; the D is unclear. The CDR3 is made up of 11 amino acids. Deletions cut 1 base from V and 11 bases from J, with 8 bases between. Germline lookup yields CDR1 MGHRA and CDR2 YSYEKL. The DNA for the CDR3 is TGCGCCAGCAGCCAAGGGAACGGGGCTTTCTTT. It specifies CASSQGNGAFF.

CDR3 nucleotides: TGTGCCAGCAGCTTACCGTCAGGGGGTGGCTACACCTTC. Protein product: CASSLPSGGGYTF. The gene calls are TRBV11-2 and TRBJ1-2; 7 nucleotides agree with TRBD1. J lost 7 bases, V lost 2 bases, and 4 bases had no gene match. The CDR3 consists of 13 residues. CDR1 and CDR2 from the germline V gene are SGHAT and FQNNGV. The variable domain in full, with the rest retrieved from reference TRBV11-2 and TRBJ1-2, is EAGVAQSPRYKIIEKRQSVAFWCNPISGHATLYWYQQILGQGPKLLIQFQNNGVVDDSQLPKDRFSAERLKGVDSTLKIQPAKLEDSAVYLCASSLPSGGGYTFGSGTRLTVV.

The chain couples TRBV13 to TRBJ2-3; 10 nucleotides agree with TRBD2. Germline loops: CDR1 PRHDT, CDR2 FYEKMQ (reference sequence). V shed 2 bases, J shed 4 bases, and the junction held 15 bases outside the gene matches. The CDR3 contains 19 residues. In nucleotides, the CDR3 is TGTGCCAGCAGCTTAATCGTCACTAGCGGGAAAGTAGGGCCAGATACGCAGTATTTT. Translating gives CASSLIVTSGKVGPDTQYF.

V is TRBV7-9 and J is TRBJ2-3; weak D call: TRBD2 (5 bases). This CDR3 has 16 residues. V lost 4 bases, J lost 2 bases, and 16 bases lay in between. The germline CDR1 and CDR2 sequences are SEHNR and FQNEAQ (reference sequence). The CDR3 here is CASSSPGGLDTDTQYF. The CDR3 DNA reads TGTGCCAGCAGCTCCCCAGGCGGGTTGGACACAGATACGCAGTATTTT.

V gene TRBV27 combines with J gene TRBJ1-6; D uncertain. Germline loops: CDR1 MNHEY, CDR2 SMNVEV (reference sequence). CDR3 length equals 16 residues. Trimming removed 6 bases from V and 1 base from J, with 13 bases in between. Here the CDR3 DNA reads TGTGCCAGCAGCTCCCTTACTGATTCCTATAATTCACCCCTCCACTTT. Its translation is CASSSLTDSYNSPLHF.

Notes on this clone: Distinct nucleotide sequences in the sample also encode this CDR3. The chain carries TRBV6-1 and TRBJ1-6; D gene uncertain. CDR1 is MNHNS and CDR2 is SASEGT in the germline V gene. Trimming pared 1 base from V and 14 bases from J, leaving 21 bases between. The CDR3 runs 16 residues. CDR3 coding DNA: TGTGCCAGCAGTGAAGGTGAAGGCCTTGAACGATTTACCCTCCACTTT. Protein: CASSEGEGLERFTLHF.

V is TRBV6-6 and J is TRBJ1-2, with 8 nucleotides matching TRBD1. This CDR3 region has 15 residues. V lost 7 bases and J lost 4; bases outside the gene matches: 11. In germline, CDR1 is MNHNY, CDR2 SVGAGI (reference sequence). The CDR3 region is CASIPDRAPLYGYTF. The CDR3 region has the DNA TGTGCCAGCATCCCGGACAGGGCGCCTCTCTATGGCTACACCTTC.

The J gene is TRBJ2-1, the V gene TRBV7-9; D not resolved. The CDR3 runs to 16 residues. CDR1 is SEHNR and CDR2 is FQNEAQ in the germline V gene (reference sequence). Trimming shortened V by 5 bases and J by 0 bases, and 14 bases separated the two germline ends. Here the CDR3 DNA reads TGTGCCAGCAGCCCTCCAGACTCGAGCTCCTACAATGAGCAGTTCTTC. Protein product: CASSPPDSSSYNEQFF. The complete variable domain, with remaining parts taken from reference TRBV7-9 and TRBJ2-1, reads DTGVSQNPRHKITKRGQNVTFRCDPISEHNRLYWYRQTLGQGPEFLTYFQNEAQLEKSRLLSDRFSAERPKGSFSTLEIQRTEQGDSAMYLCASSPPDSSSYNEQFFGPGTRLTVL.

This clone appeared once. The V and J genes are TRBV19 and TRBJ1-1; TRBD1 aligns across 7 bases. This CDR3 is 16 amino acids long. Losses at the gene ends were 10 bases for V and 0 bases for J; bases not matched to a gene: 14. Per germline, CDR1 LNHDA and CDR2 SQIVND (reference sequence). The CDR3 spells CATWGRGIGMNTEAFF. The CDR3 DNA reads TGTGCCACTTGGGGCAGGGGGATTGGGATGAACACTGAAGCTTTCTTT. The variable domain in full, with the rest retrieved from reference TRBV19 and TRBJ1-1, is DGGITQSPKYLFRKEGQNVTLSCEQNLNHDAMYWYRQDPGQGLRLIYYSQIVNDFQKGDIAEGYSVSREKKESFPLTVTSAQKNPTAFYLCATWGRGIGMNTEAFFGQGTRLTVV.

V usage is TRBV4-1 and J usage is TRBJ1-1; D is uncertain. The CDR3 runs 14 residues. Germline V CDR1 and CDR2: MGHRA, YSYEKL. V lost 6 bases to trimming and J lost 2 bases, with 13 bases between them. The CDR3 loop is CASSFRLGNTEAFF. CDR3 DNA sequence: TGCGCCAGCAGTTTCAGGCTTGGAAACACTGAAGCTTTCTTT.

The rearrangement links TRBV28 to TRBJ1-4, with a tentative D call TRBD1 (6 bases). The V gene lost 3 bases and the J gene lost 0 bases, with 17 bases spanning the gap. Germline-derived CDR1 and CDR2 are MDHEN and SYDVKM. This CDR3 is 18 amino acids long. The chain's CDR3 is CASSFGQGLEATNEKLFF. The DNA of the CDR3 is TGTGCCAGCAGTTTCGGGCAGGGGTTGGAAGCAACTAATGAAAAACTGTTTTTT.

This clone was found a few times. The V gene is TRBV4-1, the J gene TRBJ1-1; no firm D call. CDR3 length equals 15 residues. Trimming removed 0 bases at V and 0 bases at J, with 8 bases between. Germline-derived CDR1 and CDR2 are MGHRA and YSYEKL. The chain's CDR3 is CASSQEGPMNTEAFF. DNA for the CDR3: TGCGCCAGCAGCCAAGAAGGACCCATGAACACTGAAGCTTTCTTT.

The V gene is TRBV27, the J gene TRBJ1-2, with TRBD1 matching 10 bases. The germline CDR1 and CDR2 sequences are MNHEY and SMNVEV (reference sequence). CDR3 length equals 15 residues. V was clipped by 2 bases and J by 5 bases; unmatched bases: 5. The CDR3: CASSLIGTGVYGYTF. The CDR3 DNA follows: TGTGCCAGCAGTTTAATTGGGACAGGGGTATATGGCTACACCTTC.

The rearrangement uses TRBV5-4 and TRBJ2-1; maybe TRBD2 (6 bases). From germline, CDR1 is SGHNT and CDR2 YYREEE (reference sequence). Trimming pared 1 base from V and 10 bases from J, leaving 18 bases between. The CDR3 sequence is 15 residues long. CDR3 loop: CASSLRRGGVGEQFF. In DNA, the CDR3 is TGTGCCAGCAGCTTGAGGCGGGGTGGGGTTGGGGAGCAGTTCTTC.

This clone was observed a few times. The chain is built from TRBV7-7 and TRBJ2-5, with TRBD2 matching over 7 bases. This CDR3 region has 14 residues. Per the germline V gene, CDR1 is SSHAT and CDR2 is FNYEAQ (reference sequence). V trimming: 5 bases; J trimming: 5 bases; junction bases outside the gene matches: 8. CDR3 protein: CASSARGESETQYF. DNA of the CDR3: TGTGCCAGCAGCGCCCGGGGGGAATCGGAGACCCAGTACTTC.

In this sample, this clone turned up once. The CDR3 region has the DNA TGTGCCAGCAGCGTTAGGGTCAGGGACTACGAGCAGTACTTC. It is translated as CASSVRVRDYEQYF. The V call is TRBV9, the J call TRBJ2-7, with TRBD1 as a possible D gene (5 bases). This CDR3 region has 14 residues. Trimming took 2 bases from V and 3 from J, leaving 12 bases between them. In germline, CDR1 is SGDLS, CDR2 YYNGEE.

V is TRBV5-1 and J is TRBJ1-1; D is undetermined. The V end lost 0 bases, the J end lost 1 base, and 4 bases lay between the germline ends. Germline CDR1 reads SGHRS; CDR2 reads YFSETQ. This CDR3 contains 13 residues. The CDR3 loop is CASSLESNTEAFF. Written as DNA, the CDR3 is TGCGCCAGCAGCTTGGAATCGAACACTGAAGCTTTCTTT.

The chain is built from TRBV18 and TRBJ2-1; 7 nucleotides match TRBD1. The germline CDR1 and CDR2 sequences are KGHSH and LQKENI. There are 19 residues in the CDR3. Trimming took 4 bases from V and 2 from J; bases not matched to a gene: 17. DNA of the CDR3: TGTGCCAGCTCACACCAAAACCTACTGGAGACAGGGACCTACAATGAGCAGTTCTTC. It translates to CASSHQNLLETGTYNEQFF.

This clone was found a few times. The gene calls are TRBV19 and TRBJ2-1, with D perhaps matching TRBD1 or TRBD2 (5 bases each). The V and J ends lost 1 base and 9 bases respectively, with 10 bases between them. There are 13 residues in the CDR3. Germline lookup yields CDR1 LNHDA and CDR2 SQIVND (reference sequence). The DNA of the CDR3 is TGTGCCAGTAGTATAGGGGTGGGACGTGAGCAGTTCTTC. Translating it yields CASSIGVGREQFF.

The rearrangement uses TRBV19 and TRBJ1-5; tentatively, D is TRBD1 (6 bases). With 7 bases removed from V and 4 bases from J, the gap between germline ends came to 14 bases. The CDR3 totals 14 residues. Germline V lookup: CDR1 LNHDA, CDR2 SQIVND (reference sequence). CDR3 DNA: TGTGCCAGTACCCCTAGGCAGGGGAATCAGCCCCAGCATTTT. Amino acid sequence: CASTPRQGNQPQHF.

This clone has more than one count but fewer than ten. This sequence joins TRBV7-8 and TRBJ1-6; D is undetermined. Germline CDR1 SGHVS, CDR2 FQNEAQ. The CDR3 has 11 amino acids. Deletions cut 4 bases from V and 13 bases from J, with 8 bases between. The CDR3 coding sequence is TGTGCCAGCAGCTCCGGGTGGCCCCTCCACTTT. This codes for CASSSGWPLHF.

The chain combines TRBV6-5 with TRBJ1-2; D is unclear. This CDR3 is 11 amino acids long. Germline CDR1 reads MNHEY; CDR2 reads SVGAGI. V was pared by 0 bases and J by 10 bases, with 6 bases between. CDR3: CASSYSLHYTF. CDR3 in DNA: TGTGCCAGCAGTTACTCCCTACACTACACCTTC.

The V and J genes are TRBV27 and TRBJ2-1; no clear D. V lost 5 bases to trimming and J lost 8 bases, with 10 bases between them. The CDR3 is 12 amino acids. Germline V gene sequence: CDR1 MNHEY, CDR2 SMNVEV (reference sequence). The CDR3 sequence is CASSLLGDEQFF. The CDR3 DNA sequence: TGTGCCAGCAGTCTCCTTGGGGATGAGCAGTTCTTC.

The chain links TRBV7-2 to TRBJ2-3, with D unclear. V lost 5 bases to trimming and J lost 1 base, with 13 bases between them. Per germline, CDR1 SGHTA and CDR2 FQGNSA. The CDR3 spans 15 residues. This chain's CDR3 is CASSLYTRGTDTQYF. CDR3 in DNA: TGTGCCAGCAGCCTGTACACACGGGGCACAGATACGCAGTATTTT.

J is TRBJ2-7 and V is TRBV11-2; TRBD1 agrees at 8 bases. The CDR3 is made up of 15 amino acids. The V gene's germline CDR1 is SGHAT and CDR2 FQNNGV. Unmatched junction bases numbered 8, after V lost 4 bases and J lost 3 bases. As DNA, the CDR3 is TGTGCCAGCAGCTCCACCGGGACAGGAGACTACGAGCAGTACTTC. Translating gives CASSSTGTGDYEQYF.